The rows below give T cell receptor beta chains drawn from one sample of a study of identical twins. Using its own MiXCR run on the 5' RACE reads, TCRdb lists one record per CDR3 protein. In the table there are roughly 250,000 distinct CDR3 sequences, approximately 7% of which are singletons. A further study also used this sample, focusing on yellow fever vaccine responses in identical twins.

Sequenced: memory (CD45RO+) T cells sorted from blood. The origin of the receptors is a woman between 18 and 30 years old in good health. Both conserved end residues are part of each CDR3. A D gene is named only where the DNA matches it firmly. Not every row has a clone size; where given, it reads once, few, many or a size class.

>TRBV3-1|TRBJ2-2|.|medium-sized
TGTGCCAGCAGCCGGAGAGAGAACACCGGGGAGCTGTTTTTT
CASSRRENTGELFF
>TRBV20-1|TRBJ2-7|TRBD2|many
TGCAGTGCTAGATACGGACTAGCGGGAGACGAGCAGTACTTC
CSARYGLAGDEQYF
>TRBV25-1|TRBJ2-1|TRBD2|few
TGTGCCAGCAGTGAAAGGCGGCGGGAGTCCTACAATGAGCAGTTCTTC
CASSERRRESYNEQFF
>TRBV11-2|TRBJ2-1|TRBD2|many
TGTGCCAGCAGCTTAAGGGCCACTAGCGGGAGTTTTCGGAATGAGCAGTTCTTC
CASSLRATSGSFRNEQFF
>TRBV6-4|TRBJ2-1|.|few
TGTGCCAGCAGTGACTATGGGGATGAGCAGTTCTTC
CASSDYGDEQFF
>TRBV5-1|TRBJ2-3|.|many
TGCGCCAGCAGCTTGACTACGAGGACAGATACGCAGTATTTT
CASSLTTRTDTQYF
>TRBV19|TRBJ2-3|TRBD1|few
TGTGCCAGTAGTATAAAAGACAGGGCTGGTGCAGATACGCAGTATTTT
CASSIKDRAGADTQYF
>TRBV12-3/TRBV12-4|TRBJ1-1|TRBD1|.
TGTGCCAGCAGTTTTGGGGGACAGGGGGCTAACACTGAAGCTTTCTTT
CASSFGGQGANTEAFF
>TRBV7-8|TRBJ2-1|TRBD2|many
TGTGCCAGCAGCTTAGTCGGCCACCTTGGGACTAGCGGGAGGAATGAGCAGTTCTTC
CASSLVGHLGTSGRNEQFF
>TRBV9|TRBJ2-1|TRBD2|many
TGTGCCAGCAGCGTAGCTAGCGGTAACAACAATGAGCAGTTCTTC
CASSVASGNNNEQFF
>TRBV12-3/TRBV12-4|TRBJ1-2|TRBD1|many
TGTGCCAGCAGTGTGGGACAGAACTATGGCTACACCTTC
CASSVGQNYGYTF
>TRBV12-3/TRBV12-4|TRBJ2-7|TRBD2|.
TGTGCCAGCAGTTTGGGACTACTACCCCTCGAGCAGTACTTC
CASSLGLLPLEQYF
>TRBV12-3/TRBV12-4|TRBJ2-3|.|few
TGTGCCAGCGGCCAAGCGGGCCTCGGTTCTACGCAGTATTTT
CASGQAGLGSTQYF
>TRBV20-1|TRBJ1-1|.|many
TGCAGTGCTAGGCCAGCGCCGAACACTGAAGCTTTCTTT
CSARPAPNTEAFF
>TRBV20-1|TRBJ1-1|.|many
TGCAGTGCTAGAGGCCAGGACTTCAGCACTGAAGCTTTCTTT
CSARGQDFSTEAFF
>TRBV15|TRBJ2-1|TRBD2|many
TGTGCCACCACTACAAGACACGGCCGTGGACTAGCGGGAAACAATGAGCAGTTCTTC
CATTTRHGRGLAGNNEQFF
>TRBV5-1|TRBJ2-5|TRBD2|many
TGCGCCAGCAACAAGCGGGAGATTGGGGAGACCCAGTACTTC
CASNKREIGETQYF
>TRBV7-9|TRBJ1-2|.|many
TGTGCCAGCAGCTTAGCCGGTCAGGGGCATGGCTACACCTTC
CASSLAGQGHGYTF
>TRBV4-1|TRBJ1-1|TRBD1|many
TGCGCCAGCAGCCAAGGGACACAGGGGGCTTCGAACACTGAAGCTTTCTTT
CASSQGTQGASNTEAFF
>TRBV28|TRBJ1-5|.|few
TGTGCCAGCAGTTCCACAGGGTATCAGCCCCAGCATTTT
CASSSTGYQPQHF
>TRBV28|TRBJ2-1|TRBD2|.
TGTGCCAGCAGTAAGCCTAGCGGCATAGGAGATAGGCAGTTCTTC
CASSKPSGIGDRQFF
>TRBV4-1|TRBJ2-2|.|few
TGCGCCAGCCTACCCCGGCTGTTTTTT
CASLPRLFF
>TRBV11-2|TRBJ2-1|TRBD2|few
TGTGCCAGCAGCTTAGGGACTAGCGGGCGCAATGAGCAGTTCTTC
CASSLGTSGRNEQFF
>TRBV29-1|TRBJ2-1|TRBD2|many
TGCAGCGTAGGGACTAGCGGGGGCAATGAGCAGTTCTTC
CSVGTSGGNEQFF